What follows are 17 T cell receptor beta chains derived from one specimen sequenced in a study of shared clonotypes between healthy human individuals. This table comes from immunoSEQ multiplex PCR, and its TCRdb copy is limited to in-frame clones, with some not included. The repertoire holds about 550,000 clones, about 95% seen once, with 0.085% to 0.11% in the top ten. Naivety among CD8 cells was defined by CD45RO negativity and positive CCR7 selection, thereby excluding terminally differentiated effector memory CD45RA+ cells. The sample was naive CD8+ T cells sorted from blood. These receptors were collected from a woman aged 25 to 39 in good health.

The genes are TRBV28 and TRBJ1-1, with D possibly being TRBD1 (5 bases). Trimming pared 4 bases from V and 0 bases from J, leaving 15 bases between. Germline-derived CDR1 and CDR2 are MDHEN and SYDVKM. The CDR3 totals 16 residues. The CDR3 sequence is CASSSNLRVMNTEAFF. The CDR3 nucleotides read TGTGCCAGCAGTTCTAACCTCAGGGTGATGAACACTGAAGCTTTCTTT.

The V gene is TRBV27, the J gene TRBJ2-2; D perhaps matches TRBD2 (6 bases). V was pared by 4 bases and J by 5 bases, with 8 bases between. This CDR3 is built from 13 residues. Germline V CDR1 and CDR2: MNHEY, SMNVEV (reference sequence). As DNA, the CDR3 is TGTGCCAGCAGTTCCGGGACTACCGGGGAGCTGTTTTTT. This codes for CASSSGTTGELFF.

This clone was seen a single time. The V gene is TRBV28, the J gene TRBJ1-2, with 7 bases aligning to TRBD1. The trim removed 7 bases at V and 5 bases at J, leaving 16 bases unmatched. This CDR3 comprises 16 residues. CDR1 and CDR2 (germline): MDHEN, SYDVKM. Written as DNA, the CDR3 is TGTGCCAGCAAGTTTAGAATAGGGGGCCCGAGATATGGCTACACCTTC. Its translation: CASKFRIGGPRYGYTF.

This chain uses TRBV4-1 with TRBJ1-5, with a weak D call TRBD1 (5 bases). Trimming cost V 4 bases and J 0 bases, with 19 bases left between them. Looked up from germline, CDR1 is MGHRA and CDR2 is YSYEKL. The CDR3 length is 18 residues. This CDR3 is CASSRPGLGGYSNQPQHF. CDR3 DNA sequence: TGCGCCAGCAGCCGACCGGGCCTCGGGGGATATAGCAATCAGCCCCAGCATTTT.

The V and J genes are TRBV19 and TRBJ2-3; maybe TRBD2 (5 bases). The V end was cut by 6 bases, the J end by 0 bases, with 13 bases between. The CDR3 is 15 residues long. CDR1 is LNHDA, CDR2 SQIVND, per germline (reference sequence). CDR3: CASSPFRGSTDTQYF. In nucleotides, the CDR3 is TGTGCCAGTAGCCCATTCCGCGGGAGCACAGATACGCAGTATTTT.

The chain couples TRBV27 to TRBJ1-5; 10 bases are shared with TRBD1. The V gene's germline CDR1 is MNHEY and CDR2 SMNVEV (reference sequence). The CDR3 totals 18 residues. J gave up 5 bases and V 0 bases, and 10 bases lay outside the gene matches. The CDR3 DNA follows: TGTGCCAGCAGTTTATCCTACCCCGGGGACAGGGGTCATCAGCCCCAGCATTTT. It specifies CASSLSYPGDRGHQPQHF.

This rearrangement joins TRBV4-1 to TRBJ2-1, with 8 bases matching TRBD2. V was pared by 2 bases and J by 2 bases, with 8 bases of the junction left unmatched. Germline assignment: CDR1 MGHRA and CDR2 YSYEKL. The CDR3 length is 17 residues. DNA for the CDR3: TGCGCCAGCAGCCAAAGTCAGACTAGCGCTCCCTACAATGAGCAGTTCTTC. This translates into CASSQSQTSAPYNEQFF.

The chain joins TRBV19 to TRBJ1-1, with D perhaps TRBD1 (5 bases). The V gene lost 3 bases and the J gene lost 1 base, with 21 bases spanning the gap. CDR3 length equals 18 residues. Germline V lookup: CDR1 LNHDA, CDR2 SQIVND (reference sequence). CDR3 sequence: CASSIPWKGPARNTEAFF. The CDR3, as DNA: TGTGCCAGTAGTATCCCCTGGAAGGGGCCTGCGAGGAACACTGAAGCTTTCTTT.

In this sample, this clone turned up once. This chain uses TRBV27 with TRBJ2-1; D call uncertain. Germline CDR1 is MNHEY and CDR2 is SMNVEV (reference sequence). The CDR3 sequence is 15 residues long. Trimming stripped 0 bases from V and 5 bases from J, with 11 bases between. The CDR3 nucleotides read TGTGCCAGCAGTTTATCTTCCCCAGCAAACAATGAGCAGTTCTTC. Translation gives CASSLSSPANNEQFF.

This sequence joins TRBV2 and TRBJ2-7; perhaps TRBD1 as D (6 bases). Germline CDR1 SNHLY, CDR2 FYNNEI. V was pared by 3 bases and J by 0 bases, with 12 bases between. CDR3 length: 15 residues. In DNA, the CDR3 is TGTGCCAGCAGTGATTCGGCAGGGGTCTCCTACGAGCAGTACTTC. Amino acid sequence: CASSDSAGVSYEQYF.

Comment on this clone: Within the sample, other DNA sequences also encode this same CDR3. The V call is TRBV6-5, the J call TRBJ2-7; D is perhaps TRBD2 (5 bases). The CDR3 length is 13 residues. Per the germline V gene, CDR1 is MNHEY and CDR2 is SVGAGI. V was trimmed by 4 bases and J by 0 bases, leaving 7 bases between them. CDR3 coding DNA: TGTGCCAGCAGTTTGGGGAGCTCCTACGAGCAGTACTTC. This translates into CASSLGSSYEQYF.

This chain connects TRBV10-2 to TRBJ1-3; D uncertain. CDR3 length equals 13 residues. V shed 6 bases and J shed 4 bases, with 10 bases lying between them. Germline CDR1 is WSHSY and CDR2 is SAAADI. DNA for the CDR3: TGCGCCAGCAGCCCCGACGGAGGAAACACCATATATTTT. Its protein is CASSPDGGNTIYF.

CDR3 bases: TGTGCCAGTAGTGCCGGACAGGGCTTTACTGAAGCTTTCTTT. Residues: CASSAGQGFTEAFF. The chain is built from TRBV19 and TRBJ1-1; 8 bases fit TRBD1. V lost 5 bases, J lost 5 bases, and 7 bases stayed unmatched. Germline CDR1 LNHDA, CDR2 SQIVND (reference sequence). This CDR3 region has 14 residues. Using reference TRBV19 and TRBJ1-1 for the parts outside the CDR3, the full variable domain is DGGITQSPKYLFRKEGQNVTLSCEQNLNHDAMYWYRQDPGQGLRLIYYSQIVNDFQKGDIAEGYSVSREKKESFPLTVTSAQKNPTAFYLCASSAGQGFTEAFFGQGTRLTVV.

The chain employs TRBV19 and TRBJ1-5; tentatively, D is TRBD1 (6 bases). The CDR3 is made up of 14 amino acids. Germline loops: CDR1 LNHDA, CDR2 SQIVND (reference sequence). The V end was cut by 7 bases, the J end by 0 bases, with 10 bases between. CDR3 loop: CASMGAGSNQPQHF. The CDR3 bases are TGTGCCAGTATGGGGGCGGGTAGCAATCAGCCCCAGCATTTT.

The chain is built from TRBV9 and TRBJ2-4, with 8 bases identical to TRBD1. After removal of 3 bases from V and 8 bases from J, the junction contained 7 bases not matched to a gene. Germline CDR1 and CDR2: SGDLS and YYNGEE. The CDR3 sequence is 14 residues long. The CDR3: CASSAGTGGYIQYF. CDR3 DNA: TGTGCCAGCAGCGCCGGGACAGGTGGATACATTCAGTACTTC.

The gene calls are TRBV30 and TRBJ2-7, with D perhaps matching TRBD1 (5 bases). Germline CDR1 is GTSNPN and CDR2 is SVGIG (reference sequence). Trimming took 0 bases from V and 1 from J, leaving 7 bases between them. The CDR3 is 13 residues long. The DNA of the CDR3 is TGTGCCTGGAGTGTACAGGAGTCCTACGAGCAGTACTTC. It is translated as CAWSVQESYEQYF.

CDR3 protein: CAIRGLMSYEQYF. In DNA form, the CDR3 reads TGTGCCATCAGGGGATTGATGTCCTACGAGCAGTACTTC. The rearrangement links TRBV10-3 to TRBJ2-7; D unclear. Trimming left V 6 bases short and J 1 base short, with 10 bases between. This CDR3 comprises 13 residues. Germline loops: CDR1 ENHRY, CDR2 SYGVKD.